This TCR beta chain was obtained from a study of T cell changes during pregnancy in multiple sclerosis. The data were produced by immunoSEQ multiplex PCR, yet TCRdb's version contains in-frame clones alone and is incomplete. The sample carries about 62,000 clones, 93% recorded once. The input for sequencing was CD8+ T cells from peripheral blood mononuclear cells, taken in the second trimester of pregnancy. This receptor was obtained from a female donor with multiple sclerosis, enrolled in a pregnancy study.

CDR3 coding DNA: TGTGCCTGGATACGGTCCGAGACCCAGTACTTC. This encodes CAWIRSETQYF. The rearrangement links TRBV30 to TRBJ2-5; D is undetermined. Trimming removed 4 bases at V and 5 bases at J, with 8 bases between. The CDR3 is made up of 11 amino acids. The germline V gene has CDR1 GTSNPN and CDR2 SVGIG (reference sequence).